Listed here are 26 T cell receptor beta chains from one sample, sequenced in a study of T cell responses to AZD1222 COVID-19 vaccine. Sequencing was performed with immunoSEQ multiplex PCR; in TCRdb, only in-frame clones are kept and a portion is missing. The sample records some 120,000 clones, over 75% being singletons. The specimen was peripheral blood, collected on day 0 of AZD1222 vaccination. Source of these receptors: an adult in good health.

The chain recombines TRBV6-5 with TRBJ2-5; 7 bases are shared with TRBD1. After removal of 6 bases from V and 5 bases from J, the junction contained 6 bases not matched to a gene. Germline V lookup: CDR1 MNHEY, CDR2 SVGAGI. The CDR3 is 13 amino acids. Here the CDR3 reads CASSLTGYETQYF. In DNA, the CDR3 is TGTGCCAGCAGCTTGACAGGGTACGAGACCCAGTACTTC.

The V call is TRBV30, the J call TRBJ1-6; D uncertain. CDR1 GTSNPN and CDR2 SVGIG come from the germline V gene (reference sequence). This CDR3 is built from 13 residues. The V gene lost 8 bases and the J gene lost 3 bases, with 11 bases spanning the gap. The CDR3 bases are TGTGCCCGGCCATGTGTCTATAATTCACCCCTCCACTTT. Amino acids: CARPCVYNSPLHF. The whole variable domain, remainder taken from reference TRBV30 and TRBJ1-6, is SQTIHQWPATLVQPVGSPLSLECTVEGTSNPNLYWYRQAAGRGLQLLFYSVGIGQISSEVPQNLSASRPQDRQFILSSKKLLLSDSGFYLCARPCVYNSPLHFGNGTRLTVT.

V gene TRBV5-1 combines with J gene TRBJ2-5; 11 bases are a match to TRBD1. Germline CDR1 and CDR2: SGHRS and YFSETQ. The CDR3 has 15 residues. Losses at the gene ends were 3 bases for V and 5 bases for J; bases not matched to a gene: 6. CDR3 sequence: CASSSAGQGAETQYF. The CDR3 DNA sequence: TGCGCCAGCAGCTCAGCCGGACAGGGGGCCGAGACCCAGTACTTC.

With regard to this clone: In the same sample, other DNA sequences code for this CDR3. The V and J genes are TRBV5-1 and TRBJ2-2; D perhaps matches TRBD1 (6 bases). Germline CDR1 reads SGHRS; CDR2 reads YFSETQ. This CDR3 is built from 13 residues. The V end was cut by 4 bases, the J end by 5 bases, with 9 bases between. CDR3 in DNA: TGCGCCAGCAGCCCACAGGGAACCGGGGAGCTGTTTTTT. Translation: CASSPQGTGELFF.

V usage is TRBV25-1 and J usage is TRBJ1-3; D not resolved. Trimming took off 4 bases at V and 0 bases at J, with 7 bases between the two ends. The germline CDR1 and CDR2 sequences are MGHDK and SYGVNS. CDR3 length equals 14 residues. Written as DNA, the CDR3 is TGTGCCAGCAGTGGACCGCGCTCTGGAAACACCATATATTTT. This gives the protein CASSGPRSGNTIYF.

The genes are TRBV5-5 and TRBJ1-4; D is ambiguous. V was shortened by 0 bases and J by 5 bases, with 8 bases between the two germline ends. The CDR3 spans 14 residues. Germline CDR1 and CDR2: SGHKS and YYEKEE (reference sequence). CDR3: CASSLGPGNEKLFF. Written as DNA, the CDR3 is TGTGCCAGCAGCTTGGGCCCCGGGAATGAAAAACTGTTTTTT.

As DNA, the CDR3 is TGTGCCATCAGTCAAGCGGGGGGGCAGAAAGATACGCAGTATTTT. This encodes CAISQAGGQKDTQYF. The J gene is TRBJ2-3, the V gene TRBV10-3; 10 bases match TRBD2. Per the germline V gene, CDR1 is ENHRY and CDR2 is SYGVKD. This CDR3 comprises 15 residues. The V segment lost 5 bases and the J segment 5 bases; nucleotides outside the gene matches: 7.

The V gene is TRBV5-4, the J gene TRBJ2-7; the D gene is possibly TRBD2 (6 bases). The CDR3 is made up of 13 amino acids. V dropped 6 bases and J dropped 4 bases, with 14 bases sitting between them. CDR1 is SGHNT, CDR2 YYREEE, per germline (reference sequence). CDR3 region: CASTGANEYEQYF. As DNA, the CDR3 is TGTGCCAGCACGGGAGCTAATGAATACGAGCAGTACTTC.

The J gene is TRBJ2-4, the V gene TRBV5-6; D perhaps matches TRBD2 (6 bases). Germline-derived CDR1 and CDR2 are SGHDT and YYEEEE. Between the trimmed V and J ends, which lost 1 base and 8 bases, there was a span of 19 bases. This CDR3 region has 16 residues. The CDR3 here is CASSLRSAGRTYIQYF. The CDR3 nucleotides read TGTGCCAGCAGCTTGAGATCGGCGGGGAGGACGTACATTCAGTACTTC.

The chain recombines TRBV11-3 with TRBJ2-7; D is unresolved. This CDR3 comprises 15 residues. From germline, CDR1 is SGHNT and CDR2 YENEEA. V was pared by 1 base and J by 2 bases, with 12 bases between. The CDR3 spells CASSLATGRPYEQYF. The CDR3 bases are TGTGCCAGCAGCTTAGCGACCGGACGACCCTACGAGCAGTACTTC.

The chain combines TRBV4-2 with TRBJ2-2; a weak D match, TRBD1 (5 bases). Trimming stripped 2 bases from V and 6 bases from J, with 10 bases between. The V gene's germline CDR1 is LGHNA and CDR2 YNFKEQ. This CDR3 contains 14 residues. CDR3 residues: CASSQRATAGELFF. The DNA of the CDR3 is TGTGCCAGCAGCCAACGGGCGACAGCCGGGGAGCTGTTTTTT.

The chain joins TRBV6-6 to TRBJ2-7, with 9 bases aligning to TRBD2. The V gene end was trimmed by 6 bases and the J gene end by 0 bases; junction bases not matched to a gene: 3. This CDR3 has 14 residues. Looked up from germline, CDR1 is MNHNY and CDR2 is SVGAGI (reference sequence). CDR3 sequence (DNA): TGTGCCAGCAGCCCTAGCGGGGCCTCCTACGAGCAGTACTTC. It is translated as CASSPSGASYEQYF.

A few counts support this clone. The genes are TRBV7-6 and TRBJ1-2, with D possibly matching TRBD1 (6 bases). The CDR3 runs to 14 residues. Germline V gene sequence: CDR1 SGHVS, CDR2 FNYEAQ. Trimming removed 5 bases at V and 3 bases at J, with 13 bases between. The CDR3 bases are TGTGCCAGCAGCCCCCAGGGGACTTACTATGGCTACACCTTC. The encoded protein is CASSPQGTYYGYTF.

The chain links TRBV7-2 to TRBJ1-1; 9 nucleotides align to TRBD1. The CDR3 is made up of 15 amino acids. Germline CDR1 is SGHTA and CDR2 is FQGNSA. After removal of 1 base from V and 3 bases from J, the junction contained 3 bases not matched to a gene. The CDR3 nucleotides read TGTGCCAGCAGCTTAGACAGGGGGCGAGACACTGAAGCTTTCTTT. Amino acid sequence: CASSLDRGRDTEAFF.

V usage is TRBV12-5 and J usage is TRBJ1-1; TRBD1 is a possible D gene (5 bases). V lost 0 bases, J lost 2 bases, and 10 bases lay in between. The germline V gene encodes CDR1 LGHNT and CDR2 FRNRAP. The CDR3 covers 15 residues. Written as DNA, the CDR3 is TGTGCTAGTGGTTTGGTCCTCCGGGACAACACTGAAGCTTTCTTT. Amino acids: CASGLVLRDNTEAFF.

The chain couples TRBV7-9 to TRBJ1-4; D perhaps matches TRBD1 (5 bases). The CDR3 is 15 residues long. CDR1 SEHNR and CDR2 FQNEAQ come from the germline V gene (reference sequence). V lost 10 bases, J lost 3 bases, and 18 bases lay in between. The CDR3 here is CATRRGEWSNEKLFF. CDR3 bases: TGTGCCACCCGGCGGGGGGAGTGGTCTAATGAAAAACTGTTTTTT.

The V and J genes are TRBV4-1 and TRBJ1-1; 8 nucleotides match TRBD1. V lost 1 base, J lost 11 bases, and 6 bases stayed unmatched. CDR3 length equals 13 residues. The germline V gene has CDR1 MGHRA and CDR2 YSYEKL. The CDR3 bases are TGCGCCAGCAGCCAAGTCCCGGGACAGGAGGCTTTCTTT. This encodes CASSQVPGQEAFF.

This chain joins TRBV7-3 and TRBJ2-2; D gene unclear. The CDR3 is made up of 14 amino acids. The germline V gene has CDR1 SGHTA and CDR2 FQGTGA. The germline V and J ends were trimmed by 1 base and 4 bases, with 7 bases remaining between them. CDR3 nucleotide sequence: TGTGCCAGCAGCTTAAGGGGTGCCACCGGGGAGCTGTTTTTT. Translation gives CASSLRGATGELFF. Full variable domain (outside the CDR3, taken from reference TRBV7-3 and TRBJ2-2): GAGVSQTPSNKVTEKGKYVELRCDPISGHTALYWYRQSLGQGPEFLIYFQGTGAADDSGLPNDRFFAVRPEGSVSTLKIQRTERGDSAVYLCASSLRGATGELFFGEGSRLTVL.

The chain employs TRBV3-1 (or the pseudogene TRBV3-2) and TRBJ2-1; 10 nucleotides line up with TRBD2. The CDR3 has 14 residues. The germline CDR1 and CDR2 sequences are LGHDT and YNNKEL (reference sequence). J lost 6 bases, V lost 4 bases, and 3 bases had no gene match. The CDR3 sequence: CASSLLAGTNEQFF. In DNA form, the CDR3 reads TGTGCCAGCAGCCTACTAGCGGGAACCAATGAGCAGTTCTTC.

The chain couples TRBV11-3 to TRBJ1-6; D may be TRBD1 (5 bases). This CDR3 is built from 13 residues. V lost 5 bases, J lost 12 bases, and 14 bases lay in between. The germline V gene has CDR1 SGHNT and CDR2 YENEEA. CDR3: CASSLGTYKPLHF. CDR3 sequence (DNA): TGTGCCAGCAGCCTAGGGACGTACAAACCCCTCCACTTT. Supplemented by reference TRBV11-3 and TRBJ1-6, the full variable domain reads EAGVVQSPRYKIIEKKQPVAFWCNPISGHNTLYWYLQNLGQGPELLIRYENEEAVDDSQLPKDRFSAERLKGVDSTLKIQPAELGDSAVYLCASSLGTYKPLHFGNGTRLTVT.

The chain is built from TRBV27 and TRBJ1-2, with a weak D call TRBD1 (6 bases). CDR3 length: 17 amino acids. Germline V gene data show CDR1 as MNHEY and CDR2 as SMNVEV (reference sequence). Trimming stripped 3 bases from V and 8 bases from J, with 25 bases between. The CDR3 DNA sequence: TGTGCCAGCAGTTTTGGGGACAAGGGATCTAGTTCGGGGGGCTACACCTTC. Residues: CASSFGDKGSSSGGYTF.

The chain uses TRBV7-2 and TRBJ2-7; no definite D call. Germline assignment: CDR1 SGHTA and CDR2 FQGNSA. The CDR3 is 17 residues long. Trimming stripped 2 bases from V and 3 bases from J, with 20 bases between. The CDR3 here is CASSLFGLVVEDYEQYF. The CDR3 coding sequence is TGTGCCAGCAGCTTATTCGGGCTGGTGGTCGAGGACTACGAGCAGTACTTC.

J is TRBJ1-2 and V is TRBV2; a weak D match, TRBD1 (6 bases). V was shortened by 10 bases and J by 4 bases, with 13 bases between the two germline ends. The CDR3 contains 12 residues. Germline values: CDR1 SNHLY, CDR2 FYNNEI. CDR3 nucleotides: TGTGCCACTAGACAGGACCTCTATGGCTACACCTTC. Protein product: CATRQDLYGYTF.

This clone is a singleton in its sample. CDR3 loop: CASSSLGGSGANVLTF. CDR3 coding DNA: TGTGCCAGCAGCTCCCTAGGGGGCTCTGGGGCCAACGTCCTGACTTTC. V usage is TRBV7-8 and J usage is TRBJ2-6, with D perhaps matching TRBD1 (6 bases). V lost 4 bases to trimming and J lost 0 bases, with 10 bases between them. Germline lookup yields CDR1 SGHVS and CDR2 FQNEAQ. This CDR3 has 16 residues.

The rearrangement uses TRBV12-3 or TRBV12-4 and TRBJ2-7; no reliable D call. The CDR3 runs 13 residues. Deletions cut 3 bases from V and 3 bases from J, with 9 bases between. The CDR3 sequence: CASSFRSGYEQYF. DNA for the CDR3: TGTGCCAGCAGTTTTCGCAGTGGCTACGAGCAGTACTTC.

The table lists this clone with a few counts. The rearrangement joins TRBV21-1 to TRBJ2-7. TRBV21-1 is given as a pseudogene. The CDR3 contains 14 residues. The CDR3 sequence: CASSNGDSSYEQYF. The CDR3 region has the DNA TGTGCCAGCAGCAACGGCGATAGCTCCTACGAGCAGTACTTC.